This T cell receptor beta chain originates from a study of blood T cell repertoires in COVID-19. Study details: Samples taken during acute and convalescent COVID-19 were collected in the United States, Italy and Spain. Sources were T cells, B-cell-depleted T cells, or PBMCs; the material itself was cDNA or gDNA.

In the original workflow: Estimation of nucleated cell counts relied on the amplification of reference gene primers. Generated by immunoSEQ multiplex PCR, the TCRdb table keeps only in-frame clones and is missing some. V and J calls plus clone size are reproduced from that table; the DNA served to infer D and trimming. The repertoire holds under 250,000 clones, with about 80% as singletons. This CDR3 contains 15 residues. Trimming removed 6 bases at V and 4 bases at J, with 18 bases between. Germline CDR1 is SGDLS and CDR2 is YYNGEE. V gene TRBV9 combines with J gene TRBJ2-3; the D gene is possibly TRBD2 (6 bases). Sequencing was carried out using peripheral blood. The source of this sequence is a man over 45 with active or convalescent COVID-19. The CDR3 region is CASTTGSRFPDTQYF. CDR3 DNA: TGTGCCAGCACCACCGGGAGTCGGTTTCCAGATACGCAGTATTTT.